This TCR beta chain was documented in a study of a mutant IDH1 vaccine in newly diagnosed glioma (TCRdb year 2021). For context, the study as a whole: Vaccination was initiated 4-6 weeks after radiotherapy alone, or concurrently with temozolomide cycles in the chemotherapy-containing groups. Longitudinal TCRB deep sequencing was done for fewer than 30 treated patients, wherever samples were available for exploratory analyses. Prior to enrollment, standard therapy consisting of radiotherapy alone, temozolomide alone, or radiochemotherapy with temozolomide had been administered to patients, with the combination being received by most patients. Peripheral blood was drawn at six visits: V03 (baseline), V05, V07, V10, V12 and V13. The week-35 safety follow-up was designated visit V12, and the week-47 end of study was designated visit V13. The 30 to 40 treated patients were roughly 62% male and around 40% female, with a mean age of about 43 years.

This clone was recorded once. The antigen this receptor binds is unknown. Base qualities are not provided; no much larger clone lies one nucleotide away. Library construction relied on the immunoSEQ multiplex PCR assay. The hsTCRB Kit was used according to the manufacturer's protocol to amplify rearranged TCR beta chain sequences. Sequencing of TCRB libraries was carried out on an Illumina MiSeq. The authors' pipeline ran thus. The proprietary platform of the kit vendor was used for demultiplexing, trimming and gene mapping. The table comes from immuneACCESS by way of TCRdb, which keeps in-frame sequences with V and J called. Part of the clones is missing from these tables; in studies checked, under half for an unresolved V gene and the rest for unknown reasons. V and J calls plus clone size are reproduced from that table; the DNA served to infer D and trimming. This sample holds 45,000 to 50,000 clones; 88% were observed only once. Around 5.7% of the sample is taken by the ten largest.

Overall results and qualifications from the work: No apparent relationship was observed between pseudoprogression and alterations in the top peripheral T cell clonotypes detected by TCRB sequencing. Availability determined which PBMC samples were chosen for TCRB deep sequencing. Across multiple MHC alleles, vaccine-induced immune responses were seen in roughly 93% of patients. The authors stated that sample limitations prevented analyses of patient blood samples from being reproduced.

Taken with the paper, the label for time point translates to: week 35, safety follow-up. Each vaccine dose, consisting of 300 ug of a 20-mer mutant IDH1 peptide in Montanide, was administered subcutaneously with topical imiquimod. Patients were given eight vaccinations, in weeks 1, 3, 5, 7, 11, 15, 19 and 23, which matched visits V03 through V10. Donors had newly diagnosed WHO grade 3 or 4 IDH1-mutant astrocytomas with loss of nuclear ATRX. The samples were drawn from NOA16, a multicentre, single-arm, open-label phase I trial in Germany that tested a mutant IDH1 peptide vaccine in humans for the first time. Genomic DNA for TCRB sequencing was extracted from EDTA blood using the DNeasy Blood and Tissue Kit. The CDR3 contains 17 residues, cysteine and phenylalanine counted. Kept here is only the CDR3 DNA, which spans 51 bases and is read in frame from base 1. Trimmed from V: 4 bases; trimmed from J: 2 bases; junction bases lacking a gene match: 7. For CDR1 and CDR2, the germline V gene lists SGHRS and YFSETQ.

This clonotype was obtained from a middle-aged woman with glioma. This material consisted of PBMCs, taken from a glioma patient whose treatment included an IDH1 peptide vaccine. The V and J genes are TRBV5-1 and TRBJ2-6, with TRBD1 matching 9 junction bases. The sequenced DNA: TGCGCCAGCAGCCCACTGACAGGGGGGACTGGGGCCAACGTCCTGACTTTC. The encoded protein is CASSPLTGGTGANVLTF.